The 17 T cell receptor beta chains below were found in one sample sequenced in a study of T cell changes during pregnancy in multiple sclerosis. Assay used: immunoSEQ multiplex PCR; TCRdb lists only in-frame clones, some missing. Here the sample spans tens of thousands of clones, about 91% being singletons. Here the sequenced sample was CD8+ T cells from peripheral blood mononuclear cells, taken in the second trimester of pregnancy. Receptor source: a female donor with multiple sclerosis, enrolled in a pregnancy study.

The rearrangement links TRBV13 to TRBJ2-7; 10 nucleotides line up with TRBD2. This CDR3 comprises 15 residues. Germline assignment: CDR1 PRHDT and CDR2 FYEKMQ (reference sequence). V lost 5 bases, J lost 4 bases, and 8 bases stayed unmatched. The CDR3 reads CASSLISSGSYEQYF. In nucleotides, the CDR3 is TGTGCCAGCAGCCTGATCTCTAGCGGGAGTTACGAGCAGTACTTC.

The J gene is TRBJ2-7, the V gene TRBV5-5; TRBD2 is a possible D gene (6 bases). Germline lookup yields CDR1 SGHKS and CDR2 YYEKEE (reference sequence). This CDR3 is built from 15 residues. The V and J ends lost 4 bases and 0 bases respectively, with 14 bases between them. CDR3 sequence: CASSSRDGSSYEQYF. CDR3 in DNA: TGTGCCAGCAGCAGCCGGGACGGGAGCTCCTACGAGCAGTACTTC.

This clone turned up a few times. This sequence joins TRBV9 and TRBJ1-1; the D is unclear. CDR1 SGDLS and CDR2 YYNGEE come from the germline V gene. The V and J ends lost 0 bases and 2 bases respectively, with 11 bases between them. This CDR3 region has 15 residues. CDR3 region: CASSVDGDTNTEAFF. In nucleotides, the CDR3 is TGTGCCAGCAGCGTAGACGGGGATACCAACACTGAAGCTTTCTTT.

V usage is TRBV18 and J usage is TRBJ2-7; 10 positions agree with TRBD1. This CDR3 has 15 amino acids. V shed 5 bases and J 2 bases; nucleotides not matched to a gene: 6. CDR1 is KGHSH, CDR2 LQKENI, per germline. The CDR3 sequence is CASSATGGRTYEQYF. CDR3 nucleotide sequence: TGTGCCAGCTCAGCGACAGGGGGCAGAACCTACGAGCAGTACTTC.

The J gene is TRBJ2-1, the V gene TRBV30; D is unclear. The CDR3 has 13 amino acids. From germline, CDR1 is GTSNPN and CDR2 SVGIG (reference sequence). Trimming took 4 bases from V and 5 from J, leaving 12 bases between them. Here the CDR3 reads CAWNGGHNNEQFF. The DNA for the CDR3 is TGTGCCTGGAATGGCGGCCATAACAATGAGCAGTTCTTC.

CDR3 in DNA: TGTGCCAGCAGCTTAGCCACCGGGACAGGTGGGAATGAGCAGTTCTTC. Protein product: CASSLATGTGGNEQFF. The V gene is TRBV7-6, the J gene TRBJ2-1; 8 bases fit TRBD1. This CDR3 region has 16 residues. Germline CDR1 and CDR2: SGHVS and FNYEAQ. V trimming: 0 bases; J trimming: 7 bases; junction bases outside the gene matches: 8.

The chain links TRBV11-1 to TRBJ2-1; D uncertain. Germline CDR1 reads SGHAT; CDR2 reads FQDESV (reference sequence). CDR3 size: 11 residues. V was pared by 4 bases and J by 10 bases, with 8 bases between. The CDR3, as DNA: TGTGCCAGCAGCTACAAAGCGGAGCAGTTCTTC. Its protein product is CASSYKAEQFF.

CDR3 in DNA: TGTGCCAGCAGCTGGACCCCGGAGGATCAGCCCCAGCATTTT. Translated, it gives CASSWTPEDQPQHF. J is TRBJ1-5 and V is TRBV5-4; D is unclear. The V and J ends lost 3 bases and 5 bases respectively, with 12 bases between them. The CDR3 is 14 residues long. Germline V gene data show CDR1 as SGHNT and CDR2 as YYREEE (reference sequence).

This clone showed up just a few times. This chain links TRBV11-2 with TRBJ1-1, with 7 bases aligning to TRBD1. This CDR3 region has 14 residues. Trimming removed 4 bases from V and 0 bases from J; junction bases left unmatched: 2. The germline V gene has CDR1 SGHAT and CDR2 FQNNGV. The CDR3 DNA follows: TGTGCCAGCAGCTCGGGACAGATGAACACTGAAGCTTTCTTT. It translates to CASSSGQMNTEAFF.

The table lists this clone with a count of one. Germline and junction disagree at one end, which may indicate a read error. The J gene is TRBJ2-5, the V gene TRBV11-1, with 15 nucleotides matching TRBD2. CDR1 SGHAT and CDR2 FQDESV come from the germline V gene (reference sequence). This CDR3 is built from 16 residues. The CDR3 spells CAGSEIGGLAGGTQYF. The CDR3 nucleotides are TGTGCCGGCAGCGAGATAGGGGGACTAGCGGGAGGAACCCAGTACTTC.

The chain joins TRBV4-2 to TRBJ2-2; D unclear. The CDR3 totals 13 residues. V was pared by 8 bases and J by 6 bases, with 13 bases between. Germline assignment: CDR1 LGHNA and CDR2 YNFKEQ. CDR3 amino acids: CASAAPVSGELFF. As DNA, the CDR3 is TGTGCCAGCGCGGCTCCGGTCTCCGGGGAGCTGTTTTTT.

The V and J genes are TRBV6-5 and TRBJ2-7; D not certain. V dropped 6 bases and J dropped 0 bases, with 6 bases sitting between them. This CDR3 is built from 12 residues. The germline CDR1 and CDR2 sequences are MNHEY and SVGAGI. The CDR3 protein is CASSASSYEQYF. The DNA for the CDR3 is TGTGCCAGCAGCGCGAGCTCCTACGAGCAGTACTTC.

The chain joins TRBV5-4 to TRBJ2-7; TRBD1 might be the D (6 bases). V lost 4 bases to trimming and J lost 5 bases, with 16 bases between them. The CDR3 is 14 amino acids. Per germline, CDR1 SGHNT and CDR2 YYREEE (reference sequence). Written as DNA, the CDR3 is TGTGCCAGCAGCCCGACGCAGGGGTCCCACGAGCAGTACTTC. It yields the protein CASSPTQGSHEQYF.

This sequence joins TRBV5-1 and TRBJ2-2, with a possible D match to TRBD2 (7 bases). This CDR3 has 14 amino acids. Germline values: CDR1 SGHRS, CDR2 YFSETQ. Between the trimmed V and J ends, which lost 4 bases and 6 bases, there was a span of 13 bases. CDR3 bases: TGCGCCAGCAGCCCGTGGGGGGGCGCCGGGGAGCTGTTTTTT. It encodes CASSPWGGAGELFF.

This chain uses TRBV6-5 with TRBJ2-1, with D tentatively TRBD2 (5 bases). The germline V and J ends were trimmed by 6 bases and 6 bases, with 12 bases remaining between them. Germline V lookup: CDR1 MNHEY, CDR2 SVGAGI. This CDR3 contains 13 residues. In nucleotides, the CDR3 is TGTGCCAGCAGCGGGATAGAATTCAATGAGCAGTTCTTC. Translation: CASSGIEFNEQFF.

V and J are TRBV28 and TRBJ1-2; the D gene is possibly TRBD1 (6 bases). Trimming stripped 2 bases from V and 8 bases from J, with 9 bases between. This CDR3 comprises 12 residues. The germline CDR1 and CDR2 sequences are MDHEN and SYDVKM. The CDR3, as DNA: TGTGCCAGCAGTTTAACAGGGTCGGGCTACACCTTC. Translation: CASSLTGSGYTF.

The chain couples TRBV9 to TRBJ2-5; tentative D call: TRBD1 (5 bases). The DNA end is more similar to TRBJ2-7, so the J call may be wrong. Germline assignment: CDR1 SGDLS and CDR2 YYNGEE. The CDR3 runs to 14 residues. The CDR3: CASSVVGAPHEQYF. The CDR3 bases are TGTGCCAGCAGCGTAGTAGGGGCCCCCCACGAGCAGTACTTC.